This T cell receptor beta chain derives from a study of T cells in Graves' hyperthyroidism and ophthalmopathy. Findings of the study overall: Peripheral blood also featured most of the thyroid clonotypes expanded above 0.001. With a median lead of roughly 6.8 months before onset, the model predicted ophthalmopathy.

Losses at the gene ends were 5 bases for V and 6 bases for J; bases not matched to a gene: 3. CDR3 length equals 14 residues. This clonotype was recorded a few times. The antigen remains unidentified. Newly diagnosed hyperthyroidism, duration under 2 months, in patients aged 18 to 65. Patients showing uncontrolled infection, other autoimmune disease, pregnancy or lactation were ineligible. Researchers took RNA transcripts and amplified the TCR beta CDR3 regions from them. Using the HTBI primer set, a first-round RT-PCR was run on the TCR CDR3. TCRdb independently ran MiXCR on the multiplex PCR reads; one entry per CDR3 protein. The sample holds fewer than 900,000 distinct CDR3 sequences, 18% seen once.

This sequence joins TRBV12-3 or TRBV12-4 and TRBJ1-6; 8 bases fit TRBD1. Material for sequencing was blood. The TCR comes from a woman between 45 and 65 years old with Graves' hyperthyroidism that later progressed to Graves' ophthalmopathy. This CDR3 reads CASSKDRVNSPLHF. The CDR3 DNA reads as TGTGCCAGCAGTAAGGACAGGGTTAATTCACCCCTCCACTTT.